Listed below are T cell receptor beta chains from one sample, sequenced in a study of T cell responses to AZD1222 COVID-19 vaccine. Using immunoSEQ multiplex PCR, the repertoire was profiled, and TCRdb retains in-frame clones only, with some absent. Of about 120,000 clones listed, around 90% were seen once; the top ten hold more than 4.5%. This sample comprised peripheral blood, obtained on day 0 of AZD1222 vaccination. These receptor sequences come from an adult in good health. Both conserved end residues are part of each CDR3. The D gene is left open where the match is weak. Clone size is not always given. Where it is, it says once, few, many or a class for expanded clones.

v_call: TRBV15
d_call: .
clone_size: .
j_call: TRBJ1-4
cdr3_nt: TGTGCCACCAGCAGAGTTAGGGAGGAACTGTTTTTT
cdr3_aa: CATSRVREELFF

v_call: TRBV27
d_call: .
clone_size: medium-sized
j_call: TRBJ1-2
cdr3_nt: TGTGCCAGCAGTTTCGAGGGAAACTATGGCTACACCTTC
cdr3_aa: CASSFEGNYGYTF

v_call: TRBV6-5
d_call: .
clone_size: .
j_call: TRBJ1-6
cdr3_nt: TGTGCCAGCAGTTACTCTATGGGTAATTCACCCCTCCACTTT
cdr3_aa: CASSYSMGNSPLHF

v_call: TRBV11-3
d_call: TRBD1
clone_size: .
j_call: TRBJ2-5
cdr3_nt: TGTGCCAGCAGCCAGACAGGGGTAGAGACCCAGTACTTC
cdr3_aa: CASSQTGVETQYF

v_call: TRBV5-1
d_call: .
clone_size: .
j_call: TRBJ1-2
cdr3_nt: TGCGCCAGCAGCATAACAGGGTTCGGGGACTATGGCTACACCTTC
cdr3_aa: CASSITGFGDYGYTF

v_call: TRBV6-2/TRBV6-3
d_call: .
clone_size: .
j_call: TRBJ1-5
cdr3_nt: TGTGCCAGCAGTTTTTTTAGGGGGAGCAATCAGCCCCAGCATTTT
cdr3_aa: CASSFFRGSNQPQHF

v_call: TRBV15
d_call: .
clone_size: .
j_call: TRBJ1-5
cdr3_nt: TGTGCCACCAGCAGAGAGGGAGGGTCCCAGCATTTT
cdr3_aa: CATSREGGSQHF

v_call: TRBV19
d_call: TRBD2
clone_size: .
j_call: TRBJ2-1
cdr3_nt: TGTGCCACCCGTAGGAATATGGGAGCGGGGGCCTACAATGAGCAGTTCTTC
cdr3_aa: CATRRNMGAGAYNEQFF

v_call: TRBV28
d_call: .
clone_size: .
j_call: TRBJ1-3
cdr3_nt: TGTGCCAGCAGCCTAAGCTCTGGAAACACCATATATTTT
cdr3_aa: CASSLSSGNTIYF

v_call: TRBV11-2
d_call: .
clone_size: .
j_call: TRBJ2-7
cdr3_nt: TGTGCCAGCAGCTTAGTTAGCAGAAGTGTATACGAGCAGTACTTC
cdr3_aa: CASSLVSRSVYEQYF

v_call: TRBV6-6
d_call: TRBD2
clone_size: .
j_call: TRBJ2-2
cdr3_nt: TGTGCCAGCAGTGTTACTAGCGGGAGGGCCCCCGGGGAGCTGTTTTTT
cdr3_aa: CASSVTSGRAPGELFF

v_call: TRBV5-1
d_call: .
clone_size: .
j_call: TRBJ1-1
cdr3_nt: TGCGCCAGCAGCTTGGAAGGGAGGGGGAACACTGAAGCTTTCTTT
cdr3_aa: CASSLEGRGNTEAFF

v_call: TRBV24-1
d_call: .
clone_size: .
j_call: TRBJ2-2
cdr3_nt: TGTGCCACCAGTGATTGGCGGAGGTCCGGGGAGCTGTTTTTT
cdr3_aa: CATSDWRRSGELFF

v_call: TRBV9
d_call: .
clone_size: .
j_call: TRBJ1-2
cdr3_nt: TGTGCCAGCAGCGTAGTTGGGGGAGGCTACACCTTC
cdr3_aa: CASSVVGGGYTF

v_call: TRBV4-2
d_call: .
clone_size: .
j_call: TRBJ2-7
cdr3_nt: TGTGCCAGCAGCCAAGATAGGATGGTGGGCTACGAGCAGTACTTC
cdr3_aa: CASSQDRMVGYEQYF

v_call: TRBV30
d_call: TRBD1
clone_size: .
j_call: TRBJ1-6
cdr3_nt: TGTGCCTGGTCCGTGGGACAGGGATATTCACCCCTCCACTTT
cdr3_aa: CAWSVGQGYSPLHF

v_call: TRBV5-6
d_call: TRBD1
clone_size: .
j_call: TRBJ1-4
cdr3_nt: TGTGCCAGCAGCTCTTCGACAGGGAGTGAAAAACTGTTTTTT
cdr3_aa: CASSSSTGSEKLFF

v_call: TRBV10-2
d_call: .
clone_size: .
j_call: TRBJ1-4
cdr3_nt: TGCGCCAGCAGTGATCGGGGCCCGGGAGTATTTGAAAAACTGTTTTTT
cdr3_aa: CASSDRGPGVFEKLFF

v_call: TRBV5-5
d_call: .
clone_size: .
j_call: TRBJ1-1
cdr3_nt: TGTGCCAGCAGCCTGTCGGGCCAAAATCTACAGGGCACCACTGAAGCTTTCTTT
cdr3_aa: CASSLSGQNLQGTTEAFF

v_call: TRBV3-1/TRBV3-2
d_call: .
clone_size: .
j_call: TRBJ2-5
cdr3_nt: TGTGCCAGCAGCCAAGGCCCCACAACGACCCAGTACTTC
cdr3_aa: CASSQGPTTTQYF

v_call: TRBV9
d_call: .
clone_size: .
j_call: TRBJ2-2
cdr3_nt: TGTGCCAGCAGCCCCGGCCGGGCCGGGGAGCTGTTTTTT
cdr3_aa: CASSPGRAGELFF

v_call: TRBV11-2
d_call: .
clone_size: .
j_call: TRBJ1-2
cdr3_nt: TGTGCCAGCAGCTTAGACTCCGGCAGCTCCTCCTATGGCTACACCTTC
cdr3_aa: CASSLDSGSSSYGYTF

v_call: TRBV29-1
d_call: .
clone_size: .
j_call: TRBJ1-4
cdr3_nt: TGCAGCGTTGGTGGACAGTCCCGTGGAAAACTGTTTTTT
cdr3_aa: CSVGGQSRGKLFF

v_call: TRBV2
d_call: .
clone_size: .
j_call: TRBJ1-4
cdr3_nt: TGTGCCAGCACCAACCCGACCGCAACTAATGAAAAACTGTTTTTT
cdr3_aa: CASTNPTATNEKLFF

v_call: TRBV12-5
d_call: .
clone_size: .
j_call: TRBJ2-1
cdr3_nt: TGTGCTAGTGGTTTGGCAGACTCACATGAGCAGTTCTTC
cdr3_aa: CASGLADSHEQFF